This T cell receptor beta chain comes out of a study of blood T cell repertoires in COVID-19. Produced via immunoSEQ multiplex PCR; TCRdb's table is partial and in-frame only. There are fewer than 350,000 clones in the sample; 70% to 90% occur only once, and 2% to 2.5% lies in the top ten. The CDR3 runs 15 residues. The germline CDR1 and CDR2 sequences are SGHTS and YDEGEE. V lost 10 bases to trimming and J lost 3 bases, with 20 bases between them. Input material: peripheral blood. The receptor's source is a woman younger than 45 who had recovered from COVID-19. This chain joins TRBV5-8 and TRBJ1-3; possible D gene TRBD1, 5 bases. CDR3 nucleotides: TGTGCCGACCGACGACAGATCAGGGTTGGAAACACCATATATTTT. This codes for CADRRQIRVGNTIYF.